The TCR beta chain under discussion was sequenced for a study of cytomegalovirus exposure and HLA in healthy donors (dated by TCRdb to 2017 to 2019). About the investigation overall: In an earlier analysis of 587 of the donors, 250 to 350 Gb of sequence data and 120 million or so unique TCR beta sequences from about 180 million T cells were reported. Rather than using new phenotypic data, the later analysis identified candidate immune exposures from TCR beta sequences and from how often those sequences occurred across donors. HLA typing covered class I and class II loci at four-digit resolution. Typing coverage differed by locus: A, B, C, DRB1 and DQB1 were typed in roughly 629-630 donors, DQA1 in around 500, DPA1 in approximately 610, and DPB1 in 450 to 480. Every repertoire in the discovery cohort had been generated on one and the same sequencing platform. A later analysis re-examined previously published TCR beta repertoires from more than 650 donors and added high-resolution HLA genotyping to investigate patterns of TCR occurrence. The T cell repertoires of under 750 subjects were profiled by immunosequencing and related to cytomegalovirus serostatus. The study aimed to test whether signatures of past pathogen exposure could be identified by cataloging public T cell receptors. Besides the first cohort of hundreds of subjects, a separate validation cohort made up of roughly 130 different subjects was used. A handful of DR-DQ haplotypes were handled as single units for association and clustering because linkage in the cohort was strong. Of the roughly 420 genotyped donors, 65% to 90% were placed in the genetic ancestry cluster associated with self-reported Caucasian donors. High-throughput TCR immunosequencing, statistical association of individual TCRs with disease status, and machine learning were combined to predict cytomegalovirus infection status. Donor age, sex, ethnicity and CMV serostatus were collected together with the repertoire data. An earlier analysis of approximately 640 of the donors applied high-throughput TCR beta sequencing to assess whether each TCR beta V gene segment acted as functional or pseudogenic. Approximately 300 gigabases of sequencing data and approximately 92 million unique TCR sequences made up an early release that covered approximately 650 HLA-typed donors. On average, roughly 240,000 unique TCR beta nucleotide sequences were sequenced per donor among a few hundred genotyped donors of the cohort, with 15% to 20% of those sequences being non-productive. In a later genetic analysis, genome-wide SNP genotypes for about 65% of the roughly 670 donors were used, and that subset was treated as a discovery cohort.

The library came from the immunoSEQ multiplex PCR assay. The multiplex PCR relied on a mix of 60 forward primers for TCR Vbeta segments and 13 reverse primers for TCR Jbeta segments. Amplification of the CDR3 region of rearranged TCR beta genes was performed with a multiplex PCR assay on genomic DNA. The Illumina HiSeq System was used to sequence the amplified TCR beta libraries as 87-base-pair reads. The source study handled its data this way. A later analysis counted approximately 76 million unique TCR beta chains across the 690 or so repertoires, and about 10 million of these chains were shared by at least two donors. Raw reads were error-corrected and collapsed into unique sequences with a nearest-neighbor algorithm that merged closely related sequences to remove PCR and sequencing errors. CDR3 sequences were aligned to IMGT reference sequences to assign V, D and J gene segments. For a sequence to be retained, a match of at least six nucleotides was required to both a V gene segment and a J gene segment. Rearrangements were classified as productive when the CDR3 lacked stop codons and remained in frame with V and J, and all other rearrangements were classified as non-productive. CDR3 was defined by IMGT convention, running from the second conserved V-encoded cysteine to the conserved J-encoded phenylalanine. Sequences without an unambiguous match to a single V gene segment were excluded from the earlier analysis of about 600 of the donors. In an earlier analysis of approximately 610 of the donors, V segments were called functional above 56.7% productive rearrangements and were called segregating when the between-donor standard deviation exceeded 5%. To diagnose cytomegalovirus status from the catalog of TCR beta chain sequences, a statistical classification framework was built. A later analysis assigned V and J genes by comparing TCR nucleotide sequences with IMGT/GENE-DB human TR gene sequences. A later analysis assigned CDR3 sequences and most-parsimonious VDJ recombination scenarios with the TCRdist pipeline. A later analysis defined each TCR beta chain by its CDR3 amino acid sequence plus V-gene family, and excluded reads lacking a unique V-gene family. A later analysis removed 450 to 600 highly shared, low-generation-probability nucleotide sequences to deal with suspected cross-contamination and a sequencing artifact. In a later analysis, a clonal expansion index was calculated for each public chain from normalized within-repertoire ranks of inferred template counts. Generation probabilities in a later analysis came from a VDJ recombination model fitted to out-of-frame rearrangements, and those results were checked against IGoR. In a later analysis, TCR-TCR, TCR-HLA and TCR-CMV co-occurrence was scored with hypergeometric tests, and a repertoire-size bias correction was applied to TCR pairs. False discovery rates were estimated in a later analysis by permuting HLA or CMV assignments 20 times. A later analysis grouped co-occurring TCRs with DBSCAN, adding TCRdist sequence similarity when clustering within HLA-allele-positive subsets. For co-occurrence clustering, repertoires with fewer than 30,000 or more than 120,000 public chains were excluded, along with roughly five repertoires with anomalous nucleotide sharing. TCRdb mirrors the immuneACCESS table, restricted to in-frame sequences. Some clones are absent from its copies; in checked studies, under half trace to an unresolved V gene, and the reason for the others is unknown. That table furnishes V, J and clone size, whereas the DNA furnished D and trimming. Counted in this sample were some 150,000 clones; more than 65% of them appeared once. 5.5% to 6% of the sample is in the top ten clones.

This clone was found a few times. The antigen it recognizes is unknown. The sample holds no much larger clone one base away, and base qualities are not on file. The CDR3 measures 14 amino acids from cysteine to phenylalanine. Only the CDR3 portion is preserved as DNA: 42 bases, with reading frame beginning at the first base. V loses 3 bases at its end and J loses 0 bases; junction bases beyond the gene matches: 4. The CDR1 and CDR2 encoded by the germline V gene (reference sequence) are GTSNPN and SVGIG. Overall study outcomes, separate from this receptor: A later analysis associated roughly 17,000 TCR beta sequences with specific HLA alleles at a false discovery rate of 0.05. For the cohort, immune exposure information was limited to CMV serostatus. In a later analysis, several top co-occurrence clusters were reported to appear linked to parvovirus B19, influenza, CMV and Epstein-Barr virus. Presence/absence analyses assumed roughly uniform sequencing depth across donors, an assumption that may not hold. Cytomegalovirus status was reported to be diagnosed by the classifier with high specificity and sensitivity in both the original and validation cohorts. The authors suggested that the approach could potentially be generalized to other disease states and immunological phenotypes. The study gave a list of over 150 TCR beta chains associated with cytomegalovirus. A further reported finding was that TCR beta sequences accurately predicted the HLA-A and HLA-B alleles for most subjects in the first cohort. A group of highly shared sequence variants was considered likely to be a technical artifact of the sequencing pipeline. In a later analysis, HLA-associated TCR beta chains were found to be more clonally expanded and to have lower generation probabilities than equally common non-associated chains. Some IMGT-functional V segments, including TRBV6-2 and TRBV6-3, could not be distinguished by the 87-base-pair reads and were therefore excluded. The cohort was sequenced for TCR beta chains only, and without alpha or paired-chain data the features that could be detected were limited. A later analysis found that TCR association rates varied across HLA loci, with DRB1 alleles showing the most associated TCRs and HLA-C alleles the fewest. Correlated functional status among segregating V segments might be attributable to linkage disequilibrium, but an unknown experimental factor could not be ruled out. In a later genetic analysis, a missense DCLRE1C variant was associated with V-gene and J-gene trimming of TCR beta chains, and the association was replicated in an independent cohort. Most TCR sequences were observed very rarely across donors, whereas some public TCRs were present in many individuals. A later analysis found that most CMV-associated TCR beta chains appeared HLA-restricted, with HLA associations seemingly driven largely by CMV exposure. In an earlier analysis of 587 of the donors, most TCR beta V segments appeared in productive rearrangements about 87% or about 30% of the time, broadly matching IMGT annotations. In a later genetic analysis, fewer N-insertions in productive TCRs were reported among donors in an Asian-associated ancestry cluster than the roughly 710-donor mean. When HLA alleles, especially DR and DQ, strongly co-occurred, attributing TCR associations to individual alleles was difficult. Three of the identified cytomegalovirus-associated TCR beta chains were confirmed in vitro to be specific for cytomegalovirus antigens. Because counts were too low, about 18 rarely observed V segments, including chromosome 9 orphons, were excluded from the earlier analysis of a few hundred of the donors. Because some donors lacked HLA typing at each locus, the association tests relied only on the typed subset.

In total, 600 or so healthy bone marrow donors made up the cohort. At the time of sampling, all cohort members were nominally healthy, though unrecorded immune exposures were likely present. The donor tested CMV seropositive, placing the donor among the approximately 310 seropositive members of the cohort. A peripheral blood sample was collected from each donor, and TCR beta sequencing was performed on peripheral blood mononuclear cells. Genomic DNA extraction from the blood cell samples was performed with the Qiagen DNeasy Blood Extraction Kit. The V and J genes are TRBV30 and TRBJ1-1, and 7 bases in between align with TRBD1. The sequence was collected from a man younger than 45 in good health and CMV-seropositive. Sequencing input: PBMCs. The nucleotide sequence is TGTGCCTGGAGGGGACAGTTTTTGAACACTGAAGCTTTCTTT. Its protein reads: CAWRGQFLNTEAFF.